This TCR beta chain derives from a study of T-cell reconstitution after alpha-beta-depleted transplantation in children. The library targeted TCRbeta and was prepared with unique molecular identifiers. TCRdb reprocessed the PCR reads via MiXCR and lists one record per CDR3 protein. This table has tens of thousands of distinct CDR3 sequences, nearly 9.5% appearing once. This clonotype was counted at least ten times. Antigen: not known. V shed 6 bases, J shed 2 bases, and the junction held 12 bases outside the gene matches. CDR3 length: 18 amino acids. Study-wide findings and caveats: Expanded clones from the graft, numbering several hundred, reportedly supplied alpha-beta T cells about two months after transplant. After one year, T-cell counts and TCRbeta diversity mostly came from new T cells. The origin of high day-60 TCRbeta diversity in some patients lay in surviving recipient T cells and thymic progenitors.

This receptor was taken from a male patient aged 2-15 years who had a stem cell transplant for chronic granulomatous disease, so the T cells may come from the graft donor. Sample: PBMCs, mostly from graft donor cells, taken 60 days after TCRalphabeta/CD19-depleted stem cell transplant. V and J are TRBV12-3 or TRBV12-4 and TRBJ2-3; 12 nucleotides agree with TRBD2. The CDR3 coding sequence is TGTGCCAGCAGCCTAAGAATCCGGACTAGCGGGGACACAGATACGCAGTATTTT. It is translated as CASSLRIRTSGDTDTQYF.